The T cell receptor beta chain described here comes from a study of Ad26.COV2.S vaccination and SARS-CoV-2 variants. The wider study: Donor had been placed in the Ad26.COV2.S arm of the COV1001 trial. Ad26.COV2.S, an intramuscular injection, was given once or twice 56 days apart. Study conclusions and caveats: There was a possibility that the TCR breadth and depth analyses underestimated total T cell responses.

V dropped 5 bases and J dropped 0 bases, with 11 bases sitting between them. The CDR3 has 16 residues. Germline values: CDR1 SGHAT, CDR2 FQNNGV. The sample's treatment: some 20 received Ad26.COV2.S at low or high dose, single or two shots; about 5 received placebo; per-sample allocation not given. All samples were drawn on day 63, counting from the first vaccine or placebo injection. Within Boston, the person who donated was an adult of 18-55 years. With respect to this clone: Antigen: not known.

The assay was immunoSEQ multiplex PCR, and TCRdb's table has in-frame clones only and misses some. The sample includes roughly 700,000 clones, around 90% of them seen just once. V is TRBV11-2 and J is TRBJ1-6, with TRBD1 as a possible D gene (5 bases). The receptor comes from a person aged 18-60 years who received the Ad26.COV2.S COVID-19 vaccine or a placebo. The input for sequencing was peripheral blood, taken in a trial of Ad26.COV2.S vaccine versus placebo. CDR3 amino acids: CASSPSQGSYNSPLHF. For the CDR3, the DNA is TGTGCCAGCAGCCCTTCCCAGGGCTCCTATAATTCACCCCTCCACTTT. Supplemented by reference TRBV11-2 and TRBJ1-6, the full variable domain reads EAGVAQSPRYKIIEKRQSVAFWCNPISGHATLYWYQQILGQGPKLLIQFQNNGVVDDSQLPKDRFSAERLKGVDSTLKIQPAKLEDSAVYLCASSPSQGSYNSPLHFGNGTRLTVT.